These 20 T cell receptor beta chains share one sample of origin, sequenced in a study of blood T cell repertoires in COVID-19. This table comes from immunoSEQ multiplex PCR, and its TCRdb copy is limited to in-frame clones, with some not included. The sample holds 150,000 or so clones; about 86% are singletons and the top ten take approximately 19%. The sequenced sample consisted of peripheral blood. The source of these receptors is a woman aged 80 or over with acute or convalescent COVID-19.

The CDR3 loop reads CASSPGQGGTDTQYF. CDR3 bases: TGTGCCAGCAGCCCGGGACAGGGCGGCACAGATACGCAGTATTTT. The V and J genes are TRBV5-4 and TRBJ2-3; 9 bases are a match to TRBD1. The V gene's germline CDR1 is SGHNT and CDR2 YYREEE (reference sequence). This CDR3 contains 15 residues. With V trimmed by 4 bases and J by 1 base, 4 bases remained unmatched.

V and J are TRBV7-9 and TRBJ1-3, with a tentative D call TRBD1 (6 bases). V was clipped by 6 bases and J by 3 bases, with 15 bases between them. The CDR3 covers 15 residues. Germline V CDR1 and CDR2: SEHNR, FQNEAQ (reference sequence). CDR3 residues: CASSMSRGYGNTIYF. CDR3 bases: TGTGCCAGCAGTATGTCCAGGGGCTATGGAAACACCATATATTTT.

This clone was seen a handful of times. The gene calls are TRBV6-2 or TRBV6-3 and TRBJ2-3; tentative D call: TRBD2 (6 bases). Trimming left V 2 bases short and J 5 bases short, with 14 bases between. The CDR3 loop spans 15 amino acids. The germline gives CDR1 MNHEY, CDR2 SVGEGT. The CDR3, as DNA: TGTGCCAGCAGTTACGGGCGGGGAAGGGTAGATACGCAGTATTTT. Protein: CASSYGRGRVDTQYF.

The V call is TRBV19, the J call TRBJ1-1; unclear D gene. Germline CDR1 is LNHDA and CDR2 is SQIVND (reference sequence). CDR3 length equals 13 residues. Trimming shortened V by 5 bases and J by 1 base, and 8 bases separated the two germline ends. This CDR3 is CASSLTTNTEAFF. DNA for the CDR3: TGTGCCAGTAGTCTGACAACGAACACTGAAGCTTTCTTT.

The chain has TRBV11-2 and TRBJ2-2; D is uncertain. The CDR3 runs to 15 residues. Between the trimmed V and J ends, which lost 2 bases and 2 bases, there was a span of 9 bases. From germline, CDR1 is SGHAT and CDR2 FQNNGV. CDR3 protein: CASSLLTLNTGELFF. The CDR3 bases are TGTGCCAGCAGCTTACTGACACTTAACACCGGGGAGCTGTTTTTT.

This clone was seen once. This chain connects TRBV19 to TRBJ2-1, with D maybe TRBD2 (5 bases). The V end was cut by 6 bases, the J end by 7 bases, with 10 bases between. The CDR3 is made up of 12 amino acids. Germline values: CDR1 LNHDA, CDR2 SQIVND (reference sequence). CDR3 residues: CASRPPGNEQFF. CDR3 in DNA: TGTGCCAGTAGGCCGCCGGGGAATGAGCAGTTCTTC.

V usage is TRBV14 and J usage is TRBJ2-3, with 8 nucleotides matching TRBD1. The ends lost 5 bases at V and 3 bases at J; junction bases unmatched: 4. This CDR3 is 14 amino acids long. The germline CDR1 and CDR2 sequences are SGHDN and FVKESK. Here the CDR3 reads CASSTRQGTDTQYF. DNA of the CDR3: TGTGCCAGCAGCACCCGACAGGGGACAGATACGCAGTATTTT.

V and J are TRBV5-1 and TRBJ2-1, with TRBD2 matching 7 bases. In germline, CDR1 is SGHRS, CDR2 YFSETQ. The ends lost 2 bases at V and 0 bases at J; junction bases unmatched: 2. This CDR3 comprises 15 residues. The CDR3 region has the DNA TGCGCCAGCAGCTTTACTAGCGCCTCCTACAATGAGCAGTTCTTC. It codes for CASSFTSASYNEQFF.

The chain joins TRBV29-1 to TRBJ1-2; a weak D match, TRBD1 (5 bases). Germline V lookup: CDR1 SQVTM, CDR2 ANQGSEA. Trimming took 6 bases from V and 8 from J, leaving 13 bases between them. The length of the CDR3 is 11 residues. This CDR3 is CSVRTGDGYTF. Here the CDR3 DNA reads TGCAGCGTCCGGACGGGGGACGGCTACACCTTC.

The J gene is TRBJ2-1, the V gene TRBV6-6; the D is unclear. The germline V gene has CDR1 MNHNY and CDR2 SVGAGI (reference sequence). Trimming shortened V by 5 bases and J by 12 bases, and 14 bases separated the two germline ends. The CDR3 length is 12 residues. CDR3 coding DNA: TGTGCCAGCAGTAACACGGCGGTCGGGCAGTTCTTC. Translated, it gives CASSNTAVGQFF.

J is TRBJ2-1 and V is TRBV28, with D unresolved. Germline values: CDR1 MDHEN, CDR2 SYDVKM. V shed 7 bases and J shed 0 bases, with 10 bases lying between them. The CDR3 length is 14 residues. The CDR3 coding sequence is TGTGCCAGCATTGACGCGGACTCCTACAATGAGCAGTTCTTC. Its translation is CASIDADSYNEQFF.

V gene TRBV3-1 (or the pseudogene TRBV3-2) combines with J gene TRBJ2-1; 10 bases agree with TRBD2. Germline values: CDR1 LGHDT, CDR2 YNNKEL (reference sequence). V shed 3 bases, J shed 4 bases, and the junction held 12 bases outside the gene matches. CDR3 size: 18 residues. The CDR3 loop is CASSHQWEAGGRYNEQFF. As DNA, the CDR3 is TGTGCCAGCAGCCACCAATGGGAAGCGGGAGGGAGATACAATGAGCAGTTCTTC.

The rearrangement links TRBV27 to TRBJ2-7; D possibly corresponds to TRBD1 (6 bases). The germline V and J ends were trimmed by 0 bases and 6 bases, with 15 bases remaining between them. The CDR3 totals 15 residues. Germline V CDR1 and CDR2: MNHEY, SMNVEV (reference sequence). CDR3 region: CASSLSGALGSEQYF. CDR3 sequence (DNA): TGTGCCAGCAGTTTATCGGGGGCCCTGGGCTCCGAGCAGTACTTC.

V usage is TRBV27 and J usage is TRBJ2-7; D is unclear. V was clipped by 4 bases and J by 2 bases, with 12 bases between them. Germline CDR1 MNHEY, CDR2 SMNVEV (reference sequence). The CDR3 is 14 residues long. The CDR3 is CASSSYARAYEQYF. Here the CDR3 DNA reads TGTGCCAGCAGTTCCTATGCCCGTGCCTACGAGCAGTACTTC.

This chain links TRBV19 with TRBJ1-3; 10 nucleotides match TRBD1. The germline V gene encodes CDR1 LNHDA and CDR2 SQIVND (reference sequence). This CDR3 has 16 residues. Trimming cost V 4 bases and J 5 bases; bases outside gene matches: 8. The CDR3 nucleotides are TGTGCCAGTAGTACCAGGACAGGGGGAAGACGAAACACCATATATTTT. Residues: CASSTRTGGRRNTIYF. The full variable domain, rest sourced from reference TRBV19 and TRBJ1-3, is DGGITQSPKYLFRKEGQNVTLSCEQNLNHDAMYWYRQDPGQGLRLIYYSQIVNDFQKGDIAEGYSVSREKKESFPLTVTSAQKNPTAFYLCASSTRTGGRRNTIYFGEGSWLTVV.

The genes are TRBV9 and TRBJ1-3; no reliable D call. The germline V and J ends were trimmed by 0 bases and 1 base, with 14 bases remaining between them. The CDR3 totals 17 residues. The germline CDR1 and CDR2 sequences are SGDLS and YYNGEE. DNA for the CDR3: TGTGCCAGCAGCGTAGCTTCCCTAAAGTCTTCTGGAAACACCATATATTTT. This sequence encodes CASSVASLKSSGNTIYF.

In DNA form, the CDR3 reads TGTGCCAGCAGCCACGGGACAGAAAACTATGGCTACACCTTC. This gives the protein CASSHGTENYGYTF. The chain couples TRBV4-2 to TRBJ1-2; TRBD1 matches at 7 bases. The CDR3 totals 14 residues. Germline assignment: CDR1 LGHNA and CDR2 YNFKEQ. J gave up 2 bases and V 3 bases, and 3 bases lay outside the gene matches.

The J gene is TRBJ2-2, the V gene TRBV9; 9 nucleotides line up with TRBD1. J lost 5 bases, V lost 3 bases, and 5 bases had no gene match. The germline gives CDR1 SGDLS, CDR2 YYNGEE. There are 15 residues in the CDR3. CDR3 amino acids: CASSATGGWTGELFF. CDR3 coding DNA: TGTGCCAGCAGCGCAACAGGGGGCTGGACCGGGGAGCTGTTTTTT.

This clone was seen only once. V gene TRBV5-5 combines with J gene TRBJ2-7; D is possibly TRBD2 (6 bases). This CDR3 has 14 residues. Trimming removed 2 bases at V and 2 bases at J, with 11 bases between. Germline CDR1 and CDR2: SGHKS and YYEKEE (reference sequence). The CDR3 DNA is TGTGCCAGCAGCTTCGACTGGGGGGCCTACGAGCAGTACTTC. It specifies CASSFDWGAYEQYF.

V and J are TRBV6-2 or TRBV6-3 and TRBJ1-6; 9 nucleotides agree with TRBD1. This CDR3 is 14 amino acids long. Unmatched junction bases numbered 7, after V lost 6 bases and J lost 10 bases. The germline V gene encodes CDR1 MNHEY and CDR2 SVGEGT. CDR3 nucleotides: TGTGCCAGCAGCCTGGGACAGGGAAACTCACCCCTCCACTTT. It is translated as CASSLGQGNSPLHF.